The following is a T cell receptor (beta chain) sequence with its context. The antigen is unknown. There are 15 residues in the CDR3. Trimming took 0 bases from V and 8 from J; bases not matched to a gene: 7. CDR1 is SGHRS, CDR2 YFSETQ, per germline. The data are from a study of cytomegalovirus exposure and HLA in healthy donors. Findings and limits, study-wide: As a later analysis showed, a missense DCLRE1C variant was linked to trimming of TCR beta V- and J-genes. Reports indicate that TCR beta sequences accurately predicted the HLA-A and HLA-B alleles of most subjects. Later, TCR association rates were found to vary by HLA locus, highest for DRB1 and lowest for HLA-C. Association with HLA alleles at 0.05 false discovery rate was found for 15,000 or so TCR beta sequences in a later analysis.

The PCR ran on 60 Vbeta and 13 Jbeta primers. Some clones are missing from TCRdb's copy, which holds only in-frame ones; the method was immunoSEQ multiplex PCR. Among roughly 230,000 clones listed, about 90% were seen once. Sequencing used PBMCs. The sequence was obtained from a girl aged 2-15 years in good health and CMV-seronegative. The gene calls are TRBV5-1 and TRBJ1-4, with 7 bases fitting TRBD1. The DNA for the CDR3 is TGCGCCAGCAGCTTGGTTAGGGGGCTCCGGGAAAAACTGTTTTTT. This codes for CASSLVRGLREKLFF.